The 27 T cell receptor beta chains below all came from one sample that was sequenced in a study of blood T cell repertoires in COVID-19. Generated by immunoSEQ multiplex PCR, the TCRdb table keeps only in-frame clones and is missing some. The sample yields a few hundred thousand clones, roughly 85% seen once. The specimen sequenced was peripheral blood. The receptor set was obtained from a man between 45 and 60 years old with active or convalescent COVID-19.

The chain couples TRBV28 to TRBJ2-5, with TRBD1 matching 7 bases. Trimming took 6 bases from V and 2 from J; bases not matched to a gene: 18. This CDR3 has 18 amino acids. CDR1 is MDHEN and CDR2 is SYDVKM in the germline V gene. CDR3 amino acids: CASSDTETGPGWQETQYF. The CDR3 nucleotides read TGTGCCAGCAGCGACACAGAGACAGGGCCCGGGTGGCAAGAGACCCAGTACTTC. Supplemented by reference TRBV28 and TRBJ2-5, the full variable domain reads DVKVTQSSRYLVKRTGEKVFLECVQDMDHENMFWYRQDPGLGLRLIYFSYDVKMKEKGDIPEGYSVSREKKERFSLILESASTNQTSMYLCASSDTETGPGWQETQYFGPGTRLLVL.

The chain is built from TRBV7-9 and TRBJ1-1, with D unresolved. From germline, CDR1 is SEHNR and CDR2 FQNEAQ (reference sequence). The V end lost 5 bases, the J end lost 6 bases, and 13 bases lay between the germline ends. This CDR3 region has 13 residues. The CDR3 sequence is CASSPTRVPEAFF. The CDR3 DNA reads as TGTGCCAGCAGCCCAACTCGGGTTCCTGAAGCTTTCTTT.

The rearrangement uses TRBV6-6 and TRBJ1-1; 8 bases map to TRBD1. Germline loops: CDR1 MNHNY, CDR2 SVGAGI (reference sequence). The J segment lost 4 bases and the V segment lost 4 bases, leaving 5 bases of the junction unmatched. The CDR3 runs 14 residues. In DNA, the CDR3 is TGTGCCAGCAGTTTTCTAACAGGGGGCACTGAAGCTTTCTTT. This sequence encodes CASSFLTGGTEAFF.

The gene calls are TRBV19 and TRBJ1-6; D ambiguous. This CDR3 has 13 residues. Germline CDR1 is LNHDA and CDR2 is SQIVND (reference sequence). V shed 5 bases and J shed 4 bases, with 6 bases lying between them. In nucleotides, the CDR3 is TGTGCCAGTAGTTCCCTTTATAATTCACCCCTCCACTTT. Translating gives CASSSLYNSPLHF.

The chain combines TRBV5-5 with TRBJ2-3, with TRBD2 matching 11 bases. CDR3 length: 18 amino acids. V trimming: 4 bases; J trimming: 2 bases; junction bases outside the gene matches: 12. Germline V gene lookup returns CDR1 SGHKS and CDR2 YYEKEE (reference sequence). The CDR3 loop reads CASSPRGRLAGLTDTQYF. CDR3 DNA: TGTGCCAGCAGCCCCCGGGGCAGACTAGCGGGACTCACAGATACGCAGTATTTT.

This clone appeared once. The chain recombines TRBV7-2 with TRBJ2-3; possibly TRBD1 for D (6 bases). The V end lost 3 bases, the J end lost 3 bases, and 13 bases lay between the germline ends. The CDR3 consists of 15 residues. The germline V gene has CDR1 SGHTA and CDR2 FQGNSA. The CDR3 protein is CASSFEGVSTDTQYF. The CDR3 DNA reads TGTGCCAGCAGCTTCGAGGGGGTTAGTACAGATACGCAGTATTTT.

This rearrangement joins TRBV9 to TRBJ2-1; tentative D call: TRBD2 (5 bases). The CDR3 is 14 amino acids. V lost 0 bases, J lost 5 bases, and 9 bases lay in between. Germline lookup yields CDR1 SGDLS and CDR2 YYNGEE. The CDR3 DNA reads as TGTGCCAGCAGCGTAGCCGGGAAGAACAATGAGCAGTTCTTC. It specifies CASSVAGKNNEQFF.

The rearrangement links TRBV28 to TRBJ1-1; no clear D gene. The germline gives CDR1 MDHEN, CDR2 SYDVKM. V was shortened by 3 bases and J by 3 bases, with 11 bases between the two germline ends. CDR3 length: 14 residues. The CDR3 region has the DNA TGTGCCAGCAGTTTGCGGCAGATTTACACTGAAGCTTTCTTT. Translating gives CASSLRQIYTEAFF.

This clone appeared a single time. The chain's CDR3 is CASSFVSGVETQYF. The CDR3 nucleotides read TGTGCCAGCAGCTTTGTGAGTGGTGTGGAGACCCAGTACTTC. The chain couples TRBV5-6 to TRBJ2-5; D remains ambiguous. This CDR3 is 14 amino acids long. Germline assignment: CDR1 SGHDT and CDR2 YYEEEE. V was trimmed by 2 bases and J by 5 bases, leaving 13 bases between them.

The CDR3 bases are TGTGCCAGCTCACCAGGGGCAGGGGCCAACGTCCTGACTTTC. Translation gives CASSPGAGANVLTF. This chain connects TRBV18 to TRBJ2-6, with D possibly TRBD1 on 5 matching bases. CDR3 size: 14 residues. CDR1 and CDR2 (germline): KGHSH, LQKENI. Trimming took 2 bases from V and 4 from J, leaving 6 bases between them.

The chain carries TRBV7-9 and TRBJ2-1; no clear D. With 3 bases removed from V and 8 bases from J, the gap between germline ends came to 5 bases. The germline gives CDR1 SEHNR, CDR2 FQNEAQ (reference sequence). The length of the CDR3 is 11 residues. CDR3 protein: CASSFFDEQFF. The CDR3 nucleotides read TGTGCCAGCAGCTTTTTCGATGAGCAGTTCTTC.

The genes are TRBV7-2 and TRBJ2-3, with 7 bases that match TRBD2. This CDR3 comprises 14 residues. J gave up 0 bases and V 6 bases, and 3 bases lay outside the gene matches. Germline V gene lookup returns CDR1 SGHTA and CDR2 FQGNSA. The CDR3 DNA follows: TGTGCCAGCAGACTTAGCGGGAGCACAGATACGCAGTATTTT. Residues: CASRLSGSTDTQYF.

This chain joins TRBV6-1 and TRBJ1-2; D is ambiguous. Trimming took 0 bases from V and 4 from J, leaving 15 bases between them. There are 16 residues in the CDR3. Looked up from germline, CDR1 is MNHNS and CDR2 is SASEGT. CDR3 sequence: CASSEAVGKRVYGYTF. CDR3 DNA sequence: TGTGCCAGCAGTGAAGCGGTGGGTAAACGGGTCTATGGCTACACCTTC.

J is TRBJ2-3 and V is TRBV6-2 or TRBV6-3, with TRBD2 identical over 10 bases. Unmatched junction bases numbered 11, after V lost 5 bases and J lost 6 bases. Germline V gene sequence: CDR1 MNHEY, CDR2 SVGEGT. There are 16 residues in the CDR3. The CDR3 bases are TGTGCCAGCAGTCCCAGGAGCGGGAGGGCCGGTGATACGCAGTATTTT. Translating gives CASSPRSGRAGDTQYF.

This clone came up a few times. The chain joins TRBV28 to TRBJ1-2, with D tentatively TRBD1 (5 bases). Germline CDR1 MDHEN, CDR2 SYDVKM. V was shortened by 2 bases and J by 5 bases, with 15 bases between the two germline ends. The CDR3 has 15 residues. The CDR3 region has the DNA TGTGCCAGCAGTTTAGACAGCACCCCACAATATGGCTACACCTTC. It specifies CASSLDSTPQYGYTF.

The genes are TRBV7-3 and TRBJ2-2, with TRBD1 matching over 9 bases. The CDR3 consists of 16 residues. Germline assignment: CDR1 SGHTA and CDR2 FQGTGA. Losses at the gene ends were 5 bases for V and 3 bases for J; bases not matched to a gene: 7. This chain's CDR3 is CASSATGGRDTGELFF. CDR3 coding DNA: TGTGCCAGCAGCGCCACAGGGGGCCGCGACACCGGGGAGCTGTTTTTT.

The chain uses TRBV5-5 and TRBJ2-3; a possible D gene is TRBD1 (6 bases). Trimming took 3 bases from V and 6 from J, leaving 14 bases between them. The CDR3 consists of 14 residues. The germline V gene has CDR1 SGHKS and CDR2 YYEKEE (reference sequence). As DNA, the CDR3 is TGTGCCAGCAGCTCTTTGACAGGTCACGATACGCAGTATTTT. It translates to CASSSLTGHDTQYF.

The chain combines TRBV24-1 with TRBJ1-5; the D is unclear. The V gene lost 12 bases and the J gene lost 11 bases, with 10 bases spanning the gap. Germline lookup yields CDR1 KGHDR and CDR2 SFDVKD. This CDR3 is built from 9 residues. This CDR3 is CAPNGAQHF. CDR3 in DNA: TGTGCCCCGAATGGAGCCCAGCATTTT.

DNA of the CDR3: TGTGCCAGCAGTCTAATTACTAGCGGCTACAATGAGCAGTTCTTC. Protein product: CASSLITSGYNEQFF. This chain uses TRBV6-1 with TRBJ2-1; 8 nucleotides agree with TRBD2. The germline V gene has CDR1 MNHNS and CDR2 SASEGT. This CDR3 is built from 15 residues. V shed 5 bases and J 3 bases; nucleotides not matched to a gene: 6.

This clone was detected only once. The V gene is TRBV27, the J gene TRBJ1-2; D perhaps matches TRBD1 (6 bases). Trimming took 4 bases from V and 1 from J, leaving 16 bases between them. CDR3 length: 16 residues. Per the germline V gene, CDR1 is MNHEY and CDR2 is SMNVEV (reference sequence). The CDR3 bases are TGTGCCAGCAGTTCCTACAGGGTAAACGGTAACTATGGCTACACCTTC. This gives the protein CASSSYRVNGNYGYTF.

The chain has TRBV30 and TRBJ2-1, with 8 bases fitting TRBD1. Germline V gene lookup returns CDR1 GTSNPN and CDR2 SVGIG (reference sequence). The CDR3 totals 15 residues. J was trimmed by 0 bases and V by 3 bases; bases with no gene match: 4. The CDR3 DNA reads TGTGCCTGGAGAGGGACAGGAAGCTCCTACAATGAGCAGTTCTTC. It yields the protein CAWRGTGSSYNEQFF.

The J gene is TRBJ1-1, the V gene TRBV5-6; D perhaps matches TRBD1 (6 bases). This CDR3 has 14 residues. Deletions cut 3 bases from V and 4 bases from J, with 13 bases between. CDR1 is SGHDT, CDR2 YYEEEE, per germline. The CDR3 sequence: CASSSRLGGTEAFF. CDR3 DNA sequence: TGTGCCAGCAGCTCCCGTCTAGGGGGCACTGAAGCTTTCTTT. The full variable domain, in which reference TRBV5-6 and TRBJ1-1 provide the parts outside the CDR3, is DAGVTQSPTHLIKTRGQQVTLRCSPKSGHDTVSWYQQALGQGPQFIFQYYEEEERQRGNFPDRFSGHQFPNYSSELNVNALLLGDSALYLCASSSRLGGTEAFFGQGTRLTVV.

CDR3 sequence reads: CASSPGGVAGELFF. CDR3 DNA sequence: TGTGCCAGCAGCCCGGGAGGTGTAGCCGGGGAGCTGTTTTTT. The rearrangement joins TRBV6-5 to TRBJ2-2; 7 bases line up with TRBD2. J gave up 6 bases and V 6 bases, and 7 bases lay outside the gene matches. The CDR3 spans 14 residues. Germline V lookup: CDR1 MNHEY, CDR2 SVGAGI.

The rearrangement joins TRBV28 to TRBJ2-5; 13 bases fit TRBD2. The CDR3 has 16 amino acids. Germline V gene lookup returns CDR1 MDHEN and CDR2 SYDVKM. With 4 bases clipped from V and 5 bases from J, the junction kept 7 bases outside the gene matches. CDR3 sequence (DNA): TGTGCCAGCAGTTACCGACTAGCGGGAGGAGGGGAGACCCAGTACTTC. It translates to CASSYRLAGGGETQYF.

This chain joins TRBV7-2 and TRBJ2-1, with D possibly being TRBD2 (6 bases). The V end was cut by 5 bases, the J end by 0 bases, with 8 bases between. There are 14 residues in the CDR3. Germline CDR1 is SGHTA and CDR2 is FQGNSA. The CDR3 here is CASSRLDSYNEQFF. Written as DNA, the CDR3 is TGTGCCAGCAGCAGACTAGACTCCTACAATGAGCAGTTCTTC.

The genes are TRBV9 and TRBJ1-2; the match to TRBD1 covers 9 bases. The junction had 2 bases not matched to a gene; V was cut back by 3 bases and J by 5 bases. The CDR3 contains 13 residues. CDR1 is SGDLS, CDR2 YYNGEE, per germline. For the CDR3, the DNA is TGTGCCAGCAGCGACGGACAGGGGTATGGCTACACCTTC. Its translation: CASSDGQGYGYTF.

The CDR3 loop is CASSLNPTEFYGYTF. In DNA form, the CDR3 reads TGTGCCAGCAGCTTAAATCCGACAGAATTCTATGGCTACACCTTC. The chain couples TRBV13 to TRBJ1-2, with D possibly matching TRBD1 (5 bases). The CDR3 is 15 amino acids. The germline V gene has CDR1 PRHDT and CDR2 FYEKMQ (reference sequence). V dropped 2 bases and J dropped 4 bases, with 14 bases sitting between them.